The following is a T cell receptor (beta chain) sequence with its context. The antigen is not known. Libraries were prepared by immunoSEQ multiplex PCR; TCRdb keeps only in-frame clonotypes and omits some of them. This sample yields approximately 88,000 clones, of which about 88% are seen a single time; roughly 0.7% belongs to the top ten. The source of the sample is a study of OX40 agonist ivuxolimab in advanced cancers. Notes on the study in general: The study observed clonal expansion of CD4+ and CD8+ blood T cells by week 6 at 0.1 to 3.0 mg/kg. In general, CD8+ T cells held more expanded clones than CD4+ did, on average.

V dropped 2 bases and J dropped 7; count of bases not matched to a gene: 5. The CDR3 spans 15 residues. Germline assignment: CDR1 SGHRS and CDR2 YFSETQ. The chain carries TRBV5-1 and TRBJ1-4; 10 bases are a match to TRBD1. The origin of this receptor is an adult with an advanced solid tumor such as melanoma, head and neck, liver or kidney cancer. The sample here was CD4+ or CD8+ T cells sorted from blood, taken in a trial of the OX40 agonist ivuxolimab. The CDR3 reads CASSFSGTGAEKLFF. CDR3 DNA: TGCGCCAGCAGCTTCTCCGGGACAGGGGCTGAAAAACTGTTTTTT. Looking up the rest from reference TRBV5-1 and TRBJ1-4 gives the full variable domain: KAGVTQTPRYLIKTRGQQVTLSCSPISGHRSVSWYQQTPGQGLQFLFEYFSETQRNKGNFPGRFSGRQFSNSRSEMNVSTLELGDSALYLCASSFSGTGAEKLFFGSGTQLSVL.